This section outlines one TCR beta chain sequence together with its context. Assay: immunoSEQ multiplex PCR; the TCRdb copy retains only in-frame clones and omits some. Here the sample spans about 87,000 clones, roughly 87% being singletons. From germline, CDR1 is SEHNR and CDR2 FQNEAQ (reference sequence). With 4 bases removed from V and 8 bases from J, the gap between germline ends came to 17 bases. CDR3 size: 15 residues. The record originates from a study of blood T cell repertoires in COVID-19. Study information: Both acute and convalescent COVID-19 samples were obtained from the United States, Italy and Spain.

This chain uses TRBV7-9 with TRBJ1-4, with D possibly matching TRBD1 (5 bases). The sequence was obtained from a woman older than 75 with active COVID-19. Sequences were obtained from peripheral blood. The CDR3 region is CASSSTGLLKEKLFF. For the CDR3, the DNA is TGTGCCAGCAGCTCGACGGGACTGCTGAAGGAAAAACTGTTTTTT.